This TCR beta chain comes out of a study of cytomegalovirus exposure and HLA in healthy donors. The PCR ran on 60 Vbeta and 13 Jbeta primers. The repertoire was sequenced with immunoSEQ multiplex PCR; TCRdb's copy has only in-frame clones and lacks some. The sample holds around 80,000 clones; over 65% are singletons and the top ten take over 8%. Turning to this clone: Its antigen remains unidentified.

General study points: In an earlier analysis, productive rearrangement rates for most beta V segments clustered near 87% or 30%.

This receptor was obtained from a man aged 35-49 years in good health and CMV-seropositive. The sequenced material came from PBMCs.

CDR3 in amino acids: CASSTGLALTDTQYF. The CDR3 region has the DNA TGTGCCAGCAGCACGGGACTAGCGCTCACAGATACGCAGTATTTT. This chain joins TRBV7-7 and TRBJ2-3; 10 nucleotides match TRBD2. V was clipped by 5 bases and J by 2 bases; unmatched bases: 4. The CDR3 covers 15 residues. Germline V CDR1 and CDR2: SSHAT, FNYEAQ (reference sequence).